A single sample gave rise to the 23 T cell receptor beta chains below, sequenced in a study of cytomegalovirus exposure and HLA in healthy donors. Primers for the PCR totalled 60 Vbeta and 13 Jbeta. Measured with immunoSEQ multiplex PCR; TCRdb has only the in-frame clones, and not every one. The table records about 150,000 clones, roughly 81% of them present only once. Sequencing was carried out using PBMCs. The receptor set was obtained from a woman between 18 and 29 years old in good health and CMV-seronegative.

The chain employs TRBV5-1 and TRBJ1-1, with 12 nucleotides matching TRBD1. This CDR3 is built from 19 residues. Per the germline V gene, CDR1 is SGHRS and CDR2 is YFSETQ. V lost 0 bases, J lost 1 base, and 10 bases stayed unmatched. The DNA of the CDR3 is TGCGCCAGCAGCTTGGCCAGGGGGACAGGGGGCATGGGGAACACTGAAGCTTTCTTT. Translating it yields CASSLARGTGGMGNTEAFF.

The chain recombines TRBV4-2 with TRBJ2-7, with TRBD2 identical over 9 bases. This CDR3 is built from 17 residues. V trimming: 4 bases; J trimming: 2 bases; junction bases outside the gene matches: 12. The germline V gene has CDR1 LGHNA and CDR2 YNFKEQ. CDR3 DNA sequence: TGTGCCAGCAGCCCAACCCCGACTAGCGGTACTCCCTACGAGCAGTACTTC. This encodes CASSPTPTSGTPYEQYF.

The chain combines TRBV12-5 with TRBJ2-7, with 7 nucleotides matching TRBD2. J was trimmed by 5 bases and V by 0 bases; bases with no gene match: 10. Germline loops: CDR1 LGHNT, CDR2 FRNRAP. The CDR3 loop spans 16 amino acids. The CDR3 sequence is CASGLVLGGSIHEQYF. The CDR3 DNA reads TGTGCTAGTGGTTTGGTACTGGGCGGGAGTATCCACGAGCAGTACTTC.

The chain joins TRBV4-2 to TRBJ2-3; 8 bases line up with TRBD2. The CDR3 is 15 residues long. Germline values: CDR1 LGHNA, CDR2 YNFKEQ. V lost 4 bases and J lost 2; bases outside the gene matches: 5. CDR3 sequence: CASSLLAGSTDTQYF. The CDR3 coding sequence is TGTGCCAGCAGCCTATTAGCGGGGTCCACAGATACGCAGTATTTT.

This chain joins TRBV5-1 and TRBJ2-7; weak D call: TRBD1 (5 bases). The CDR3 runs 14 residues. V lost 0 bases, J lost 7 bases, and 14 bases lay in between. Per germline, CDR1 SGHRS and CDR2 YFSETQ. Here the CDR3 DNA reads TGCGCCAGCAGCTTGGTGGGGCCCCCTACGGAGCAGTACTTC. This translates into CASSLVGPPTEQYF.

V is TRBV9 and J is TRBJ2-3, with 7 bases fitting TRBD1. V lost 3 bases to trimming and J lost 4 bases; unmatched junction nucleotides: 5. The CDR3 runs to 14 residues. Germline lookup yields CDR1 SGDLS and CDR2 YYNGEE. The CDR3 protein is CASSANTGADTQYF. In DNA, the CDR3 is TGTGCCAGCAGCGCCAACACAGGGGCAGATACGCAGTATTTT.

The chain couples TRBV6-1 to TRBJ2-5, with TRBD1 as a possible D gene (5 bases). Germline V gives CDR1 MNHNS, CDR2 SASEGT. There are 13 residues in the CDR3. Between the trimmed V and J ends, which lost 6 bases and 1 base, there was a span of 9 bases. The CDR3 nucleotides read TGTGCCAGCAGGGGGCTGGTCCAAGAGACCCAGTACTTC. This translates into CASRGLVQETQYF.

This clone has a handful of counts. V gene TRBV28 combines with J gene TRBJ1-4; D ambiguous. The V end lost 4 bases, the J end lost 7 bases, and 7 bases lay between the germline ends. Germline loops: CDR1 MDHEN, CDR2 SYDVKM. The CDR3 totals 12 residues. The CDR3 coding sequence is TGTGCCAGCAGTTCCTTCGGTGAAAAACTGTTTTTT. Translated: CASSSFGEKLFF. Full variable domain (missing parts from reference TRBV28 and TRBJ1-4): DVKVTQSSRYLVKRTGEKVFLECVQDMDHENMFWYRQDPGLGLRLIYFSYDVKMKEKGDIPEGYSVSREKKERFSLILESASTNQTSMYLCASSSFGEKLFFGSGTQLSVL.

The chain uses TRBV27 and TRBJ2-7; D gene unclear. CDR1 MNHEY and CDR2 SMNVEV come from the germline V gene (reference sequence). The length of the CDR3 is 13 residues. V was shortened by 2 bases and J by 7 bases, with 12 bases between the two germline ends. The CDR3 coding sequence is TGTGCCAGCAGTTTACTCCTACTCGGGGAGCAGTACTTC. Its protein product is CASSLLLLGEQYF.

The genes are TRBV29-1 and TRBJ2-1; the match to TRBD2 covers 7 bases. V gave up 3 bases and J gave up 1 base; unmatched junction bases: 6. This CDR3 spans 15 amino acids. Germline CDR1 is SQVTM and CDR2 is ANQGSEA. The CDR3 DNA sequence: TGCAGCGTTGACCCGGGAGGCCTATCCTACAATGAGCAGTTCTTC. Protein product: CSVDPGGLSYNEQFF.

The genes are TRBV10-3 and TRBJ2-7; 7 bases fit TRBD2. The CDR3 sequence is 14 residues long. The V segment lost 3 bases and the J segment 1 base; nucleotides outside the gene matches: 3. CDR1 ENHRY and CDR2 SYGVKD come from the germline V gene. CDR3 DNA sequence: TGTGCCATCAGTGATGGGAGGGAGTCCTACGAGCAGTACTTC. It specifies CAISDGRESYEQYF.

The chain joins TRBV28 to TRBJ1-3, with 8 bases identical to TRBD1. The CDR3 covers 17 residues. The germline CDR1 and CDR2 sequences are MDHEN and SYDVKM. The V segment lost 3 bases and the J segment 0 bases; nucleotides outside the gene matches: 7. CDR3 DNA: TGTGCCAGCAGTTTCGGGACAGGCCTCCACTCTGGAAACACCATATATTTT. This encodes CASSFGTGLHSGNTIYF.

The V and J genes are TRBV28 and TRBJ2-7; a possible D gene is TRBD2 (6 bases). CDR1 and CDR2 from the germline V gene are MDHEN and SYDVKM. The ends were cut back, 2 bases at V and 0 bases at J, with 11 bases in the middle. This CDR3 is 15 amino acids long. CDR3: CASSLVGLTSYEQYF. The DNA for the CDR3 is TGTGCCAGCAGTTTAGTGGGACTTACCTCCTACGAGCAGTACTTC.

V and J are TRBV7-2 and TRBJ2-5; D unresolved. Trimming stripped 5 bases from V and 0 bases from J, with 7 bases between. The length of the CDR3 is 13 residues. CDR1 SGHTA and CDR2 FQGNSA come from the germline V gene. The CDR3 DNA is TGTGCCAGCAGCGCACCTAACCAAGAGACCCAGTACTTC. Protein sequence: CASSAPNQETQYF.

This rearrangement joins TRBV28 to TRBJ2-1; D might be TRBD2 (5 bases). Trimming took off 11 bases at V and 10 bases at J, with 12 bases between the two ends. CDR1 is MDHEN and CDR2 is SYDVKM in the germline V gene. This CDR3 is built from 10 residues. CDR3 sequence: CAAARAEQFF. CDR3 in DNA: TGTGCCGCCGCGAGGGCCGAGCAGTTCTTC.

This chain uses TRBV7-2 with TRBJ1-4; D gene unclear. Trimming pared 5 bases from V and 8 bases from J, leaving 21 bases between. CDR1 and CDR2 (germline): SGHTA, FQGNSA. The CDR3 sequence is 16 residues long. CDR3 in DNA: TGTGCCAGCAGCGGGCAGTCTACCAGAGTTGGGGAAAAACTGTTTTTT. This translates into CASSGQSTRVGEKLFF.

This sequence joins TRBV7-9 and TRBJ1-4, with a possible D match to TRBD1 (5 bases). Deletions cut 2 bases from V and 4 bases from J, with 8 bases between. CDR1 and CDR2 (germline): SEHNR, FQNEAQ (reference sequence). There are 14 residues in the CDR3. CDR3 sequence (DNA): TGTGCCAGCAGCTTAACTCAGGGTAATGAAAAACTGTTTTTT. Residues: CASSLTQGNEKLFF.

The rearrangement joins TRBV30 to TRBJ2-3; 8 nucleotides align to TRBD2. The CDR3 consists of 14 residues. V was clipped by 7 bases and J by 1 base; unmatched bases: 7. The germline V gene encodes CDR1 GTSNPN and CDR2 SVGIG (reference sequence). Here the CDR3 DNA reads TGTGCCTCCTCCCGGGGGGGAGGCACAGATACGCAGTATTTT. It specifies CASSRGGGTDTQYF.

The chain has TRBV28 and TRBJ2-7, with 9 bases identical to TRBD1. V lost 6 bases to trimming and J lost 3 bases; unmatched junction nucleotides: 6. The CDR3 contains 14 residues. Germline V gene data show CDR1 as MDHEN and CDR2 as SYDVKM. CDR3 region: CASSLPGQGYEQYF. The CDR3 DNA sequence: TGTGCCAGCAGCCTTCCGGGACAGGGCTACGAGCAGTACTTC.

For this clone: This sample also contains other DNA sequences that code for the same CDR3. V gene TRBV5-1 combines with J gene TRBJ2-3, with unresolved D. This CDR3 is 14 amino acids long. V was pared by 2 bases and J by 6 bases, with 13 bases between. CDR1 and CDR2 from the germline V gene are SGHRS and YFSETQ. The CDR3 here is CASSFLVDTDTQYF. The CDR3 region has the DNA TGCGCCAGCAGCTTTTTAGTTGACACGGATACGCAGTATTTT.

The V and J genes are TRBV10-1 and TRBJ2-5; 7 nucleotides align to TRBD1. The DNA end favors TRBJ2-7, so the J call may be wrong. Germline loops: CDR1 WNHNN, CDR2 SYGVQD (reference sequence). This CDR3 comprises 15 residues. Here the CDR3 reads CASSESNSGGIEQYF. CDR3 sequence (DNA): TGCGCCAGCAGTGAGTCGAACTCAGGGGGTATCGAGCAGTACTTC.

The J gene is TRBJ2-7, the V gene TRBV29-1, with D possibly TRBD1 on 5 matching bases. CDR1 is SQVTM and CDR2 is ANQGSEA in the germline V gene. Trimming took 3 bases from V and 0 from J, leaving 12 bases between them. This CDR3 spans 14 amino acids. As DNA, the CDR3 is TGCAGCGTTGAGGGGCTGGCGAGCTCCTACGAGCAGTACTTC. This sequence encodes CSVEGLASSYEQYF.

V usage is TRBV9 and J usage is TRBJ1-1, with TRBD1 matching 8 bases. Germline V gene sequence: CDR1 SGDLS, CDR2 YYNGEE. V trimming: 2 bases; J trimming: 2 bases; junction bases outside the gene matches: 2. The CDR3 loop spans 14 amino acids. This CDR3 reads CASSVGTGNTEAFF. As DNA, the CDR3 is TGTGCCAGCAGCGTCGGGACAGGCAACACTGAAGCTTTCTTT.